The 29 T cell receptor beta chains in this list originate from one sample, sequenced in a study of cytomegalovirus exposure and HLA in healthy donors. The primer mix had 60 Vbeta and 13 Jbeta primers. Produced via immunoSEQ multiplex PCR; TCRdb's table is partial and in-frame only. Of more than 150,000 clones in the sample, over 70% were seen once. Material: PBMCs. These receptors all stem from a woman between 40 and 50 years old in good health and CMV-seropositive.

Many counts were recorded for this clone. The chain has TRBV29-1 and TRBJ2-1, with TRBD1 matching 8 bases. This CDR3 has 14 amino acids. Germline CDR1 SQVTM, CDR2 ANQGSEA. Germline trimming cut 6 bases from V and 5 bases from J; bases unmatched to any gene: 9. This CDR3 is CSVRDRGWDNEQFF. In DNA form, the CDR3 reads TGCAGCGTCCGAGACAGGGGTTGGGACAATGAGCAGTTCTTC.

J is TRBJ2-2 and V is TRBV27; 11 nucleotides align to TRBD2. The CDR3 length is 16 residues. Germline CDR1 is MNHEY and CDR2 is SMNVEV (reference sequence). Trimming at V came to 10 bases and at J to 6 bases, leaving 13 bases not matched to a gene. The CDR3 coding sequence is TGTGCCACCTCATGGGCTAGCGGGGGGCTCGCCGGGGAGCTGTTTTTT. Translation: CATSWASGGLAGELFF.

The chain is built from TRBV4-2 and TRBJ2-3, with 10 bases fitting TRBD2. V was pared by 1 base and J by 1 base, with 14 bases of the junction left unmatched. This CDR3 comprises 20 residues. The V gene's germline CDR1 is LGHNA and CDR2 YNFKEQ. The CDR3 DNA reads as TGTGCCAGCAGCCAAGTGACGGGACTAGCGACAAGCACTGGCACAGATACGCAGTATTTT. It codes for CASSQVTGLATSTGTDTQYF.

This clone was counted a single time. The chain couples TRBV28 to TRBJ2-3; 12 bases align to TRBD2. This CDR3 comprises 15 residues. From germline, CDR1 is MDHEN and CDR2 SYDVKM. The ends lost 8 bases at V and 4 bases at J; junction bases unmatched: 7. The CDR3, as DNA: TGTGCCAGCTTACTAGCGGGGGGCCTCTCAGATACGCAGTATTTT. Translated: CASLLAGGLSDTQYF.

The sample holds one count of this clone. The junction differs from germline at one of its ends, possibly a read error. The V call is TRBV2, the J call TRBJ2-4, with 10 nucleotides matching TRBD1. The V gene's germline CDR1 is SNHLY and CDR2 FYNNEI. This CDR3 is built from 14 residues. The CDR3 DNA follows: TGTGCCAGCACCCTGGACAGGGGGAAAAACAGTCAGTACTTC. Protein product: CASTLDRGKNSQYF. Filled out from reference TRBV2 and TRBJ2-4, the complete variable domain reads EPEVTQTPSHQVTQMGQEVILRCVPISNHLYFYWYRQILGQKVEFLVSFYNNEISEKSEIFDDQFSVERPDGSNFTLKIRSTKLEDSAMYFCASTLDRGKNSQYFGAGTRLSVL.

The CDR3 loop reads CATAGTSYNEQFF. CDR3 DNA: TGTGCCACCGCCGGGACTAGCTACAATGAGCAGTTCTTC. This sequence joins TRBV27 and TRBJ2-1, with 8 bases matching TRBD2. This CDR3 has 13 residues. Germline V gives CDR1 MNHEY, CDR2 SMNVEV (reference sequence). Trimming cost V 10 bases and J 3 bases; bases outside gene matches: 5.

V gene TRBV14 combines with J gene TRBJ1-2; D remains ambiguous. Per germline, CDR1 SGHDN and CDR2 FVKESK. V was cut by 1 base and J by 8 bases, with 8 bases left in between. CDR3 length equals 12 residues. The CDR3 coding sequence is TGTGCCAGCAGCCAAGGTACGGGAGGCTACACCTTC. This codes for CASSQGTGGYTF.

This clone occurred once. The V call is TRBV6-1, the J call TRBJ2-5; a possible D gene is TRBD2 (5 bases). V was shortened by 6 bases and J by 5 bases, with 13 bases between the two germline ends. CDR1 is MNHNS and CDR2 is SASEGT in the germline V gene. CDR3 length: 13 residues. CDR3 protein: CASRILGRETQYF. CDR3 bases: TGTGCCAGCAGAATACTAGGGCGGGAGACCCAGTACTTC.

The chain links TRBV28 to TRBJ1-6, with a tentative D call TRBD1 (5 bases). CDR1 is MDHEN and CDR2 is SYDVKM in the germline V gene. The CDR3 runs 14 residues. Trimming removed 4 bases at V and 6 bases at J, with 10 bases between. The CDR3 nucleotides read TGTGCCAGCAGTTCTGCAGGGCGTAATTCACCCCTCCACTTT. It specifies CASSSAGRNSPLHF.

This clone was recorded at least ten times. The rearrangement uses TRBV11-3 and TRBJ2-2; D not certain. Trimming pared 5 bases from V and 0 bases from J, leaving 13 bases between. The CDR3 covers 16 residues. In germline, CDR1 is SGHNT, CDR2 YENEEA. The CDR3 nucleotides read TGTGCCAGCAGCGCGATACAGAGCACGAACACCGGGGAGCTGTTTTTT. Its protein is CASSAIQSTNTGELFF.

This clone was seen a few times. The V and J genes are TRBV4-2 and TRBJ1-2; 8 positions agree with TRBD1. There are 15 residues in the CDR3. Trimming cost V 0 bases and J 3 bases; bases outside gene matches: 3. Looked up from germline, CDR1 is LGHNA and CDR2 is YNFKEQ. The CDR3 sequence: CASSQDRGRDYGYTF. CDR3 sequence (DNA): TGTGCCAGCAGCCAAGACAGGGGGCGCGACTATGGCTACACCTTC.

This clone turned up a few times. This sequence joins TRBV5-4 and TRBJ1-2; TRBD1 aligns across 7 bases. Germline CDR1 SGHNT, CDR2 YYREEE (reference sequence). The CDR3 loop spans 13 amino acids. The J segment lost 7 bases and the V segment lost 4 bases, leaving 7 bases of the junction unmatched. The CDR3 DNA sequence: TGTGCCAGCAGCCCGATACAGGGGTCTGGCTACACCTTC. As protein: CASSPIQGSGYTF.

This clone was seen just once. The chain uses TRBV29-1 and TRBJ2-5; a possible D gene is TRBD2 (7 bases). The CDR3 covers 12 residues. From germline, CDR1 is SQVTM and CDR2 ANQGSEA. The V end lost 6 bases, the J end lost 4 bases, and 12 bases lay between the germline ends. Here the CDR3 DNA reads TGCAGCGTGGGGGGGCAGGGAGAGACCCAGTACTTC. Amino acid sequence: CSVGGQGETQYF.

This clone was recorded only once. CDR3 nucleotides: TGTGCCAGCAGTTTAAGGTTGGGCAGGGATGACACTGAAGCTTTCTTT. Protein: CASSLRLGRDDTEAFF. The chain links TRBV27 to TRBJ1-1; the D gene is possibly TRBD1 (5 bases). The CDR3 has 16 residues. Deletions cut 2 bases from V and 3 bases from J, with 16 bases between. Germline lookup yields CDR1 MNHEY and CDR2 SMNVEV (reference sequence).

J is TRBJ2-5 and V is TRBV18; TRBD2 matches 8 bases. The CDR3 loop spans 17 amino acids. Germline trimming cut 0 bases from V and 5 bases from J; bases unmatched to any gene: 11. Germline CDR1 reads KGHSH; CDR2 reads LQKENI. This chain's CDR3 is CASSPPAPAGDEETQYF. DNA for the CDR3: TGTGCCAGCTCACCACCGGCCCCAGCGGGGGATGAGGAGACCCAGTACTTC. Based on the CDR3 plus reference TRBV18 and TRBJ2-5, the full variable domain is NAGVMQNPRHLVRRRGQEARLRCSPMKGHSHVYWYRQLPEEGLKFMVYLQKENIIDESGMPKERFSAEFPKEGPSILRIQQVVRGDSAAYFCASSPPAPAGDEETQYFGPGTRLLVL.

The chain recombines TRBV6-5 with TRBJ2-1; 11 nucleotides line up with TRBD2. The CDR3 is 15 residues long. After removal of 4 bases from V and 2 bases from J, the junction contained 1 base not matched to a gene. Germline assignment: CDR1 MNHEY and CDR2 SVGAGI. The CDR3 sequence is CASSSSGGTYNEQFF. The CDR3 nucleotides read TGTGCCAGCAGTTCTAGCGGGGGGACCTACAATGAGCAGTTCTTC.

This rearrangement joins TRBV13 to TRBJ1-1, with D perhaps TRBD1 (5 bases). Trimming removed 2 bases at V and 2 bases at J, with 15 bases between. Germline lookup yields CDR1 PRHDT and CDR2 FYEKMQ (reference sequence). There are 16 residues in the CDR3. In DNA form, the CDR3 reads TGTGCCAGCAGCTTACGGAGTGGTCAGGGCAACACTGAAGCTTTCTTT. Translating gives CASSLRSGQGNTEAFF.

The V call is TRBV5-1, the J call TRBJ1-1; 8 bases line up with TRBD1. V was clipped by 0 bases and J by 3 bases; unmatched bases: 4. The CDR3 extends over 15 amino acids. CDR1 and CDR2 (germline): SGHRS, YFSETQ. CDR3: CASSLGTGKDTEAFF. The DNA for the CDR3 is TGCGCCAGCAGCTTGGGGACAGGGAAGGACACTGAAGCTTTCTTT.

The rearrangement uses TRBV19 and TRBJ2-4; TRBD1 matches at 10 bases. Germline assignment: CDR1 LNHDA and CDR2 SQIVND (reference sequence). J lost 0 bases, V lost 6 bases, and 2 bases had no gene match. This CDR3 region has 15 residues. The CDR3, as DNA: TGTGCCAGTAGGGACAGGGGGGGAGCCAAAAACATTCAGTACTTC. Its translation is CASRDRGGAKNIQYF.

CDR3 sequence: CAWSVGLGGNQPQHF. The CDR3 nucleotides are TGTGCCTGGAGTGTAGGGTTAGGGGGCAATCAGCCCCAGCATTTT. The rearrangement joins TRBV30 to TRBJ1-5; tentative D call: TRBD1 (5 bases). Trimming removed 0 bases from V and 2 bases from J, with 11 bases in between. CDR3 length: 15 amino acids. CDR1 is GTSNPN, CDR2 SVGIG, per germline (reference sequence).

V usage is TRBV6-6 and J usage is TRBJ2-1; unclear D gene. The germline V gene has CDR1 MNHNY and CDR2 SVGAGI (reference sequence). This CDR3 spans 14 amino acids. Trimming cost V 2 bases and J 3 bases, with 8 bases left between them. CDR3 sequence: CASSYRGSYNEQFF. The CDR3 DNA sequence: TGTGCCAGCAGTTACAGAGGCAGCTACAATGAGCAGTTCTTC.

The chain links TRBV28 to TRBJ2-2; TRBD1 is a possible D gene (6 bases). CDR3 size: 14 residues. Germline loops: CDR1 MDHEN, CDR2 SYDVKM. The CDR3 sequence: CATRAGANTGELFF. CDR3 nucleotide sequence: TGTGCGACTCGCGCAGGGGCTAACACCGGGGAGCTGTTTTTT.

This clone turned up a few times. The chain combines TRBV4-2 with TRBJ2-7; D unresolved. Germline V gene lookup returns CDR1 LGHNA and CDR2 YNFKEQ. This CDR3 comprises 14 residues. Trimming stripped 1 base from V and 1 base from J, with 8 bases between. The CDR3 is CASSQVALSYEQYF. The CDR3 DNA reads TGTGCCAGCAGCCAAGTGGCACTATCCTACGAGCAGTACTTC.

The chain couples TRBV19 to TRBJ2-3; 7 bases match TRBD1. From germline, CDR1 is LNHDA and CDR2 SQIVND (reference sequence). Trimming cost V 8 bases and J 2 bases; bases outside gene matches: 7. The CDR3 length is 14 residues. The CDR3 is CASRDSGITDTQYF. The CDR3 DNA sequence: TGTGCCAGTCGGGACAGCGGCATCACAGATACGCAGTATTTT. Complete variable domain (other parts from reference TRBV19 and TRBJ2-3): DGGITQSPKYLFRKEGQNVTLSCEQNLNHDAMYWYRQDPGQGLRLIYYSQIVNDFQKGDIAEGYSVSREKKESFPLTVTSAQKNPTAFYLCASRDSGITDTQYFGPGTRLTVL.

The table lists this clone with a few counts. The chain links TRBV7-8 to TRBJ1-3; D gene ambiguous. CDR3 size: 15 residues. The ends were cut back, 5 bases at V and 3 bases at J, with 14 bases in the middle. Germline lookup yields CDR1 SGHVS and CDR2 FQNEAQ. CDR3 bases: TGTGCCAGCAGCCCCATCCTTACAATTGGAAACACCATATATTTT. Translation gives CASSPILTIGNTIYF.

This chain joins TRBV7-8 and TRBJ2-1, with 10 positions matching TRBD2. Germline V CDR1 and CDR2: SGHVS, FQNEAQ. Trimming took 1 base from V and 9 from J; bases not matched to a gene: 15. The CDR3 has 18 residues. The DNA for the CDR3 is TGTGCCAGCAGCTTAGGCGGGCTTAGCGGGGGGCGCCCGGTTGAGCAGTTCTTC. Amino acids: CASSLGGLSGGRPVEQFF.

The rearrangement joins TRBV5-4 to TRBJ2-5; no firm D call. This CDR3 is 13 amino acids long. V lost 0 bases and J 4 bases, leaving 7 bases between the germline ends. Germline values: CDR1 SGHNT, CDR2 YYREEE (reference sequence). The CDR3 loop is CASSLVGGETQYF. The CDR3 DNA is TGTGCCAGCAGCTTGGTCGGTGGAGAGACCCAGTACTTC.

This clone came up a few times. The junction departs from germline at one end; a sequencing error may be responsible. V gene TRBV4-2 combines with J gene TRBJ2-4, with D maybe TRBD2 (5 bases). The CDR3 runs to 16 residues. Germline loops: CDR1 LGHNA, CDR2 YNFKEQ. Here the CDR3 reads CASSQASSLAKNSQYF. As DNA, the CDR3 is TGTGCCAGCAGCCAAGCTTCTTCCCTAGCCAAAAACAGTCAGTACTTC.

The chain employs TRBV11-1 and TRBJ2-3; the D gene is possibly TRBD2 (6 bases). Germline assignment: CDR1 SGHAT and CDR2 FQDESV (reference sequence). The CDR3 loop spans 14 amino acids. Trimming pared 5 bases from V and 7 bases from J, leaving 16 bases between. CDR3 DNA: TGTGCCAGCAGCATTTCCGGGACTCATTATACGCAGTATTTT. This encodes CASSISGTHYTQYF. Using reference TRBV11-1 and TRBJ2-3 for the parts outside the CDR3, the full variable domain is EAEVAQSPRYKITEKSQAVAFWCDPISGHATLYWYRQILGQGPELLVQFQDESVVDDSQLPKDRFSAERLKGVDSTLKIQPAELGDSAMYLCASSISGTHYTQYFGPGTRLTVL.